This record concerns one T cell receptor beta chain sequence. V dropped 3 bases and J dropped 6; count of bases not matched to a gene: 14. The CDR3 is made up of 17 amino acids. Germline loops: CDR1 LNHDA, CDR2 SQIVND (reference sequence). This specimen comes from a study of blood T cell repertoires in COVID-19. The wider study: Samples of COVID-19 (acute and convalescent) were obtained from the United States, Italy and Spain. T cells, B-cell-depleted T cells, or PBMCs supplied cDNA or gDNA.

This table comes from immunoSEQ multiplex PCR, and its TCRdb copy is limited to in-frame clones, with some not included. The sample yields 490,000 or so clones, 85% to 90% seen once. Individuals aged roughly 18 to 95 years were recruited from 24 US areas. Donors in Cohort 3 who had recovered were those with two negative PCRs, healthcare professional clearance, or resolution of their symptoms. This chain links TRBV19 with TRBJ2-3; 8 bases are a match to TRBD2. The receptor's source is a woman in her thirties or forties who had recovered from COVID-19. Sequencing was done on a sample of PBMCs or T cells enriched from blood (not recorded which). CDR3: CASSISLGGAISDTQYF. CDR3 in DNA: TGTGCCAGTAGTATCTCTCTCGGGGGGGCGATTTCGGATACGCAGTATTTT.